Below, 21 T cell receptor beta chains from the same sample are listed, as sequenced in a study of blood T cell repertoires in COVID-19. Only in-frame clones appear in the TCRdb table, and some are missing; sequencing was by immunoSEQ multiplex PCR. This sample has some 250,000 clones, with around 87% found just once. Sequences were obtained from peripheral blood. Receptor source: a woman aged 65 to 85 with active or convalescent COVID-19.

This clone has a single count. The V call is TRBV7-9, the J call TRBJ2-2; weak D call: TRBD1 (5 bases). The germline V gene encodes CDR1 SEHNR and CDR2 FQNEAQ (reference sequence). The CDR3 consists of 15 residues. Between the trimmed V and J ends, which lost 6 bases and 6 bases, there was a span of 17 bases. The DNA of the CDR3 is TGTGCCAGCAGTCCTCAGGGATGGGGCTCCGGGGAGCTGTTTTTT. This gives the protein CASSPQGWGSGELFF. Based on the CDR3 plus reference TRBV7-9 and TRBJ2-2, the full variable domain is DTGVSQNPRHKITKRGQNVTFRCDPISEHNRLYWYRQTLGQGPEFLTYFQNEAQLEKSRLLSDRFSAERPKGSFSTLEIQRTEQGDSAMYLCASSPQGWGSGELFFGEGSRLTVL.

The V gene is TRBV10-1, the J gene TRBJ2-7; 8 nucleotides line up with TRBD1. The CDR3 consists of 15 residues. CDR1 is WNHNN and CDR2 is SYGVQD in the germline V gene (reference sequence). With V trimmed by 3 bases and J by 5 bases, 9 bases remained unmatched. CDR3 residues: CASSDKRTGTNEQYF. The CDR3 DNA reads TGCGCCAGCAGTGATAAACGGACAGGGACAAACGAGCAGTACTTC.

The chain uses TRBV29-1 and TRBJ2-3; the D gene is possibly TRBD1 (6 bases). Germline-derived CDR1 and CDR2 are SQVTM and ANQGSEA. V lost 7 bases and J lost 4, with 18 bases in between. The CDR3 consists of 14 residues. This chain's CDR3 is CSGTGHPTPDTQYF. The CDR3 coding sequence is TGCAGCGGCACGGGACACCCAACTCCAGATACGCAGTATTTT.

This clone was counted once. The rearrangement uses TRBV7-8 and TRBJ1-1, with D unclear. Trimming took off 5 bases at V and 2 bases at J, with 18 bases between the two ends. The CDR3 is 16 residues long. CDR1 is SGHVS and CDR2 is FQNEAQ in the germline V gene. This CDR3 reads CASSPPRILLNTEAFF. The CDR3 coding sequence is TGTGCCAGCAGCCCCCCCCGCATTTTGCTAAACACTGAAGCTTTCTTT.

J is TRBJ1-2 and V is TRBV29-1, with 9 bases identical to TRBD1. J was trimmed by 5 bases and V by 0 bases; bases with no gene match: 10. The germline gives CDR1 SQVTM, CDR2 ANQGSEA. The length of the CDR3 is 16 residues. The CDR3 region is CSVEDPSDRGRYGYTF. Here the CDR3 DNA reads TGCAGCGTTGAAGATCCGTCGGACAGGGGTCGGTATGGCTACACCTTC.

The CDR3 is CASSPSTGGAQFF. CDR3 nucleotides: TGTGCCAGCTCCCCGTCGACTGGAGGAGCGCAGTTCTTC. The rearrangement links TRBV18 to TRBJ2-1; tentative D call: TRBD2 (5 bases). The CDR3 is 13 amino acids. Germline V gene data show CDR1 as KGHSH and CDR2 as LQKENI. V lost 6 bases and J 12 bases, leaving 18 bases between the germline ends.

This chain links TRBV11-2 with TRBJ2-5, with 7 bases aligning to TRBD2. This CDR3 contains 14 residues. CDR1 is SGHAT and CDR2 is FQNNGV in the germline V gene. J lost 2 bases, V lost 4 bases, and 4 bases had no gene match. The CDR3 protein is CASSWGGAQETQYF. DNA for the CDR3: TGTGCCAGCAGCTGGGGGGGAGCTCAAGAGACCCAGTACTTC.

The chain recombines TRBV2 with TRBJ2-7; D may be TRBD1 (5 bases). The germline V gene has CDR1 SNHLY and CDR2 FYNNEI. V dropped 6 bases and J dropped 3 bases, with 9 bases sitting between them. The CDR3 sequence is 12 residues long. In DNA form, the CDR3 reads TGTGCCAGCAGGGGGCTGGACTACGAGCAGTACTTC. It specifies CASRGLDYEQYF.

The CDR3 DNA reads as TGTGCCAGCTCACCGGGCAGTCGAGAGACCCAGTACTTC. It encodes CASSPGSRETQYF. The gene calls are TRBV18 and TRBJ2-5; D is uncertain. The CDR3 contains 13 residues. Germline CDR1 is KGHSH and CDR2 is LQKENI. The V end lost 3 bases, the J end lost 4 bases, and 9 bases lay between the germline ends.

The chain combines TRBV19 with TRBJ2-5; weak D call: TRBD1 (6 bases). The germline V gene encodes CDR1 LNHDA and CDR2 SQIVND (reference sequence). The CDR3 is 15 amino acids. V dropped 6 bases and J dropped 2 bases, with 16 bases sitting between them. The CDR3 here is CASRLQGLGQETQYF. Here the CDR3 DNA reads TGTGCCAGTAGGCTTCAGGGGTTGGGGCAAGAGACCCAGTACTTC. Complete variable domain (other parts from reference TRBV19 and TRBJ2-5): DGGITQSPKYLFRKEGQNVTLSCEQNLNHDAMYWYRQDPGQGLRLIYYSQIVNDFQKGDIAEGYSVSREKKESFPLTVTSAQKNPTAFYLCASRLQGLGQETQYFGPGTRLLVL.

This chain uses TRBV6-5 with TRBJ2-2; D is ambiguous. The CDR3 covers 14 residues. Germline V gene lookup returns CDR1 MNHEY and CDR2 SVGAGI. V was cut by 7 bases and J by 6 bases, with 15 bases left in between. The DNA for the CDR3 is TGTGCCAGCAATGGGCTGACGCTCGCCGGGGAGCTGTTTTTT. This codes for CASNGLTLAGELFF.

The chain recombines TRBV5-4 with TRBJ1-1; no firm D call. The CDR3 sequence is 11 residues long. Trimming left V 6 bases short and J 2 bases short, with 5 bases between. Germline V gene lookup returns CDR1 SGHNT and CDR2 YYREEE (reference sequence). CDR3 sequence (DNA): TGTGCCAGCACCTCTAACACTGAAGCTTTCTTT. Residues: CASTSNTEAFF.

This clone was seen a few times. V gene TRBV9 combines with J gene TRBJ1-6; 7 bases line up with TRBD1. V dropped 3 bases and J dropped 9; count of bases not matched to a gene: 6. CDR1 is SGDLS, CDR2 YYNGEE, per germline. The CDR3 totals 14 residues. CDR3 region: CASSGGTATSPLHF. In nucleotides, the CDR3 is TGTGCCAGCAGCGGCGGGACAGCCACTTCACCCCTCCACTTT.

The rearrangement uses TRBV19 and TRBJ1-2; D perhaps matches TRBD1 (5 bases). The V and J ends lost 3 bases and 8 bases respectively, with 13 bases between them. Germline lookup yields CDR1 LNHDA and CDR2 SQIVND (reference sequence). CDR3 length: 13 amino acids. In DNA, the CDR3 is TGTGCCAGTAGTATTTTGGGAGGGGAAGGCTACACCTTC. It specifies CASSILGGEGYTF.

This chain joins TRBV10-1 and TRBJ1-5; tentatively, D is TRBD1 (5 bases). Germline CDR1 is WNHNN and CDR2 is SYGVQD (reference sequence). The CDR3 consists of 15 residues. V gave up 9 bases and J gave up 0 bases, with 15 bases separating them. CDR3 DNA sequence: TGCGCCAGTCCCGAGCAGGGTTTTAGCAATCAGCCCCAGCATTTT. Translating it yields CASPEQGFSNQPQHF.

The V call is TRBV18, the J call TRBJ1-1, with D uncertain. Germline loops: CDR1 KGHSH, CDR2 LQKENI. CDR3 length equals 17 residues. V was shortened by 0 bases and J by 0 bases, with 14 bases between the two germline ends. CDR3 bases: TGTGCCAGCTCACCACCGGCACAATCGCTCATGAACACTGAAGCTTTCTTT. Its protein product is CASSPPAQSLMNTEAFF.

The CDR3 sequence: CASSLSPAISEQFF. CDR3 nucleotides: TGTGCCAGCAGCCTCTCGCCCGCCATTAGTGAGCAGTTCTTC. The V call is TRBV11-2, the J call TRBJ2-1, with D hard to call. CDR3 length equals 14 residues. Trimming removed 5 bases from V and 9 bases from J, with 17 bases in between. Germline V CDR1 and CDR2: SGHAT, FQNNGV.

V gene TRBV27 combines with J gene TRBJ1-4; the D gene is possibly TRBD1 (5 bases). Trimming pared 8 bases from V and 4 bases from J, leaving 23 bases between. The V gene's germline CDR1 is MNHEY and CDR2 SMNVEV (reference sequence). The CDR3 runs to 17 residues. The CDR3, as DNA: TGTGCCAGCGTTCGTTTTCTAGGTTGGGGACTTAATGAAAAACTGTTTTTT. Amino acid sequence: CASVRFLGWGLNEKLFF.

This rearrangement joins TRBV2 to TRBJ1-4; TRBD1 matches at 12 bases. The germline gives CDR1 SNHLY, CDR2 FYNNEI. V lost 8 bases, J lost 6 bases, and 10 bases stayed unmatched. The CDR3 consists of 16 residues. The DNA of the CDR3 is TGTGCCAGCCAAGGGGACAGGGGGCTTCTTGATGAAAAACTGTTTTTT. This translates into CASQGDRGLLDEKLFF.

V gene TRBV7-2 combines with J gene TRBJ1-5, with D possibly TRBD1 on 6 matching bases. This CDR3 is built from 14 residues. Trimming took 1 base from V and 4 from J, leaving 8 bases between them. The germline gives CDR1 SGHTA, CDR2 FQGNSA. The CDR3 here is CASSLGGQNQPQHF. CDR3 nucleotides: TGTGCCAGCAGCTTAGGGGGGCAGAATCAGCCCCAGCATTTT.

The chain employs TRBV4-2 and TRBJ1-6, with a tentative D call TRBD1 (6 bases). Deletions cut 0 bases from V and 3 bases from J, with 12 bases between. Per germline, CDR1 LGHNA and CDR2 YNFKEQ. The CDR3 runs to 17 residues. CDR3 sequence reads: CASSQEGGGGYNSPLHF. CDR3 sequence (DNA): TGTGCCAGCAGCCAAGAGGGGGGGGGCGGCTATAATTCACCCCTCCACTTT.